This record concerns one TCR beta chain sequence. Which antigen it targets is not known. No base qualities exist here, and no much larger clone lies one base off it. This sample is part of a study of blood T cell repertoires in COVID-19 (dated by TCRdb to the early 2020s). Regarding the study in general: Samples covering the acute and convalescent phases of COVID-19 were provided by collaborators in the United States, Italy and Spain. The prospective study material was composed of cDNA or gDNA derived from T cells, B-cell-depleted T cells, or PBMCs. Subjects who had been exposed to COVID-19, were actively infected with it, or had recovered from it provided the deeply sampled blood TCRbeta repertoires that made up the dataset. A freely available public database, intended as a resource for researchers studying the immune response to SARS-CoV-2, is where the repertoires were released. Samples were obtained from the ongoing ImmuneRACE study (first 160 participants) and from over 1,000 subjects provided by 6 global collaborators. Sample metadata almost always included a de-identified subject ID, COVID-19 status, age in years and sex. Where HLA class I and class II types were available, the types were taken from metadata supplied by the sample provider, not from assay-based typing. What the work shows at the level of the full study, not this receptor alone: How much clinical and demographic metadata was included differed by source and by participant, and the metadata was provided uncurated.

Trimming removed 8 bases from V and 0 bases from J, leaving 5 bases between the germline ends. The germline V gene encodes CDR1 MNHEY and CDR2 SMNVEV (reference sequence). The CDR3, from cysteine to phenylalanine, totals 12 residues. Of the read, only the CDR3 DNA is kept; its 36 bases are in frame from base 1. At one collaborating source in Seattle, patients were enrolled during active infection and were followed longitudinally through the course of disease. Each collaborating institution followed its own protocols to collect whole blood in K2EDTA tubes. For TCRbeta analysis, collaborators shipped samples in one of three forms: frozen whole blood, isolated PBMCs, or DNA extracted from either of those sample types. TCRbeta CDR3 regions were amplified from genomic DNA by means of the immunoSEQ Assay, a bias-controlled multiplex PCR. Per the authors' processing: Nucleated cell counts per sample were estimated from amplification of reference gene primers within the assay. To quantify the absolute abundance of each unique TCRbeta CDR3 rearrangement, sequence reads were collapsed and filtered. For each sample, productive Simpson clonality was calculated as the square root of Simpson's diversity index over productive rearrangements. The table was pulled from immuneACCESS by TCRdb, which kept in-frame rearrangements only. Such tables lose some clones; where checked, under half of the loss comes from unresolved V genes, and the rest has no known cause. That table is the source of V, J and clone size, and D and trimming were worked out from the DNA. This sample gives approximately 170,000 clones in total; around four fifths of them show up just once. In total, the top ten clones hold approximately 15% of the sample.

Rearrangement joined TRBV27 to TRBJ1-5; the D gene cannot be named for sure. Sequenced input: peripheral blood. This clonotype was sampled from a woman in her 70s with COVID-19, enrolled during active disease. The nucleotide sequence reads as follows: TGTGCCAGCGGGAGTAGCAATCAGCCCCAGCATTTT. This codes for CASGSSNQPQHF.